The 32 T cell receptor beta chains below come from one sample, sequenced in a study of blood T cell repertoires in COVID-19. Data came from immunoSEQ multiplex PCR; TCRdb stores just in-frame clones and leaves some out. Among some 200,000 clones listed, 88% were seen once. What was sequenced was peripheral blood. These receptors were collected from a middle-aged man with active or convalescent COVID-19.

This clone was counted a few times. The V call is TRBV30, the J call TRBJ1-2; D uncertain. The CDR3 is 12 amino acids. From germline, CDR1 is GTSNPN and CDR2 SVGIG (reference sequence). V gave up 0 bases and J gave up 4 bases, with 6 bases separating them. For the CDR3, the DNA is TGTGCCTGGAGTGTTTTATTCTATGGCTACACCTTC. The encoded protein is CAWSVLFYGYTF. The full variable domain, completed using reference TRBV30 and TRBJ1-2, is SQTIHQWPATLVQPVGSPLSLECTVEGTSNPNLYWYRQAAGRGLQLLFYSVGIGQISSEVPQNLSASRPQDRQFILSSKKLLLSDSGFYLCAWSVLFYGYTFGSGTRLTVV.

This chain connects TRBV30 to TRBJ2-5; D unresolved. Trimming pared 3 bases from V and 5 bases from J, leaving 4 bases between. Germline CDR1 is GTSNPN and CDR2 is SVGIG (reference sequence). The CDR3 runs to 10 residues. CDR3 loop: CAWSAETQYF. CDR3 nucleotides: TGTGCCTGGAGCGCGGAGACCCAGTACTTC. Full variable domain (rest looked up from reference TRBV30 and TRBJ2-5): SQTIHQWPATLVQPVGSPLSLECTVEGTSNPNLYWYRQAAGRGLQLLFYSVGIGQISSEVPQNLSASRPQDRQFILSSKKLLLSDSGFYLCAWSAETQYFGPGTRLLVL.

The chain links TRBV5-1 to TRBJ1-1, with D maybe TRBD1 (6 bases). Trimming took 4 bases from V and 0 from J, leaving 13 bases between them. Germline CDR1 reads SGHRS; CDR2 reads YFSETQ. This CDR3 has 15 amino acids. The CDR3, as DNA: TGCGCCAGCAGCCCTCAGACAGGATTGAACACTGAAGCTTTCTTT. It codes for CASSPQTGLNTEAFF.

The chain combines TRBV19 with TRBJ1-1, with 8 bases fitting TRBD1. J lost 1 base, V lost 2 bases, and 3 bases had no gene match. CDR3 length: 15 residues. Germline V gene sequence: CDR1 LNHDA, CDR2 SQIVND (reference sequence). DNA of the CDR3: TGTGCCAGTAGTATACCCGACAGGGGGAACACTGAAGCTTTCTTT. Protein product: CASSIPDRGNTEAFF.

The rearrangement joins TRBV3-1 (or the pseudogene TRBV3-2) to TRBJ1-1, with D tentatively TRBD1 (5 bases). CDR3 length equals 16 residues. Trimming took off 4 bases at V and 1 base at J, with 16 bases between the two ends. From germline, CDR1 is LGHDT and CDR2 YNNKEL (reference sequence). CDR3 protein: CASSPYPARGNTEAFF. The CDR3, as DNA: TGTGCCAGCAGCCCTTACCCTGCAAGGGGGAACACTGAAGCTTTCTTT.

This chain links TRBV6-5 with TRBJ1-6, with D unclear. CDR3 length: 16 amino acids. V gave up 0 bases and J gave up 11 bases, with 17 bases separating them. The germline V gene has CDR1 MNHEY and CDR2 SVGAGI. The DNA for the CDR3 is TGTGCCAGCAGTTACTCGAATTCGGGTTTTAGTGCACCCCTCCACTTT. It codes for CASSYSNSGFSAPLHF.

The gene calls are TRBV5-8 and TRBJ1-1; the D gene is possibly TRBD1 (6 bases). The CDR3 is 14 residues long. Germline V gives CDR1 SGHTS, CDR2 YDEGEE. Trimming removed 4 bases at V and 1 base at J, with 11 bases between. CDR3 in amino acids: CASSGIRGNTEAFF. DNA for the CDR3: TGTGCCAGCAGCGGGATCAGGGGGAACACTGAAGCTTTCTTT.

The chain links TRBV4-1 to TRBJ2-7; TRBD1 matches 10 bases. CDR1 and CDR2 from the germline V gene are MGHRA and YSYEKL. This CDR3 region has 18 residues. V was pared by 1 base and J by 4 bases, with 13 bases of the junction left unmatched. For the CDR3, the DNA is TGCGCCAGCAGCCAAGTCTACAGGGACGGGACAGGGGTTTACGAGCAGTACTTC. As protein: CASSQVYRDGTGVYEQYF.

The sample holds one count of this clone. V and J are TRBV15 and TRBJ2-1, with D unclear. From germline, CDR1 is LNHNV and CDR2 YYDKDF (reference sequence). V was trimmed by 5 bases and J by 8 bases, leaving 22 bases between them. The CDR3 spans 16 residues. CDR3 protein: CATSESGFVYLDEQFF. Here the CDR3 DNA reads TGTGCCACCAGCGAATCGGGTTTTGTATATCTCGATGAGCAGTTCTTC.

This clone has only one observation. The rearrangement links TRBV5-6 to TRBJ1-1; 10 nucleotides align to TRBD1. The CDR3 loop spans 16 amino acids. CDR1 and CDR2 (germline): SGHDT, YYEEEE. V shed 1 base and J 8 bases; nucleotides not matched to a gene: 11. CDR3 DNA sequence: TGTGCCAGCAGCTTGTCCGGGACAGGGGCGTATATCGAAGCTTTCTTT. Translating it yields CASSLSGTGAYIEAFF.

The chain carries TRBV9 and TRBJ2-1; TRBD1 might be the D (6 bases). The germline gives CDR1 SGDLS, CDR2 YYNGEE. V was trimmed by 1 base and J by 5 bases, leaving 13 bases between them. The CDR3 runs 15 residues. DNA for the CDR3: TGTGCCAGCAGCGTACCGGCAGGGGTCCACAATGAGCAGTTCTTC. This translates into CASSVPAGVHNEQFF.

The chain joins TRBV11-2 to TRBJ2-1, with TRBD2 identical over 9 bases. Losses at the gene ends were 0 bases for V and 8 bases for J; bases not matched to a gene: 8. Germline values: CDR1 SGHAT, CDR2 FQNNGV. The CDR3 runs to 16 residues. In nucleotides, the CDR3 is TGTGCCAGCAGCTTAGATTCTAGCGGGGCTTTCGATGAGCAGTTCTTC. This translates into CASSLDSSGAFDEQFF.

This rearrangement joins TRBV11-2 to TRBJ2-7, with TRBD1 matching over 9 bases. Unmatched junction bases numbered 10, after V lost 5 bases and J lost 2 bases. Germline values: CDR1 SGHAT, CDR2 FQNNGV. The CDR3 length is 16 residues. The CDR3 is CASSRTGVDVTYEQYF. The CDR3 nucleotides read TGTGCCAGCAGCCGGACAGGGGTCGATGTAACCTACGAGCAGTACTTC.

The chain uses TRBV11-2 and TRBJ2-5; TRBD2 matches at 7 bases. After removal of 5 bases from V and 5 bases from J, the junction contained 14 bases not matched to a gene. The germline CDR1 and CDR2 sequences are SGHAT and FQNNGV. CDR3 length: 16 residues. The CDR3 loop reads CASSPGTAGRWETQYF. In DNA form, the CDR3 reads TGTGCCAGCAGCCCTGGCACAGCGGGGAGGTGGGAGACCCAGTACTTC.

J is TRBJ1-1 and V is TRBV11-2; TRBD1 might be the D (6 bases). The length of the CDR3 is 14 residues. Germline lookup yields CDR1 SGHAT and CDR2 FQNNGV. Between the trimmed V and J ends, which lost 5 bases and 6 bases, there was a span of 16 bases. The CDR3 protein is CASSPSTGHAEAFF. The DNA for the CDR3 is TGTGCCAGCAGCCCCTCAACAGGGCACGCTGAAGCTTTCTTT.

This rearrangement joins TRBV7-2 to TRBJ2-2, with 7 bases matching TRBD1. The CDR3 extends over 16 amino acids. V was clipped by 4 bases and J by 4 bases; unmatched bases: 9. Germline CDR1 is SGHTA and CDR2 is FQGNSA. The CDR3 reads CASSSRIRGSTGELFF. The DNA for the CDR3 is TGTGCCAGCAGCTCACGAATCAGGGGGTCCACCGGGGAGCTGTTTTTT. The variable domain in full, completed from reference TRBV7-2 and TRBJ2-2, reads GAGVSQSPSNKVTEKGKDVELRCDPISGHTALYWYRQSLGQGLEFLIYFQGNSAPDKSGLPSDRFSAERTGGSVSTLTIQRTQQEDSAVYLCASSSRIRGSTGELFFGEGSRLTVL.

The CDR3: CASSTDRNAKGGQPQHF. CDR3 DNA sequence: TGTGCCAGCAGTACGGACAGGAACGCCAAGGGAGGTCAGCCCCAGCATTTT. The chain recombines TRBV6-2 or TRBV6-3 with TRBJ1-5; 7 bases map to TRBD1. This CDR3 has 17 residues. Germline CDR1 and CDR2: MNHEY and SVGEGT. J was trimmed by 6 bases and V by 5 bases; bases with no gene match: 16.

The CDR3 DNA sequence: TGTGCCAGCAGCTCCCAGGGGGGTAACTATGGCTACACCTTC. As protein: CASSSQGGNYGYTF. The chain couples TRBV7-2 to TRBJ1-2, with 7 bases fitting TRBD1. The germline V gene encodes CDR1 SGHTA and CDR2 FQGNSA. Trimming removed 4 bases from V and 1 base from J; junction bases left unmatched: 3. The CDR3 is 14 amino acids.

CDR3 amino acids: CASSYTGELADTQYF. DNA for the CDR3: TGTGCCAGCAGTTACACCGGGGAACTGGCAGATACGCAGTATTTT. This chain uses TRBV6-5 with TRBJ2-3; tentative D call: TRBD2 (5 bases). The CDR3 consists of 15 residues. V was pared by 2 bases and J by 4 bases, with 13 bases between. Germline V gene sequence: CDR1 MNHEY, CDR2 SVGAGI.

This clone was counted once. The chain is built from TRBV15 and TRBJ1-5; TRBD1 agrees at 8 bases. Germline-derived CDR1 and CDR2 are LNHNV and YYDKDF (reference sequence). This CDR3 region has 15 residues. The J segment lost 6 bases and the V segment lost 1 base, leaving 5 bases of the junction unmatched. The chain's CDR3 is CATSRVLQGAQPQHF. The CDR3 nucleotides are TGTGCCACCAGCAGAGTTTTGCAGGGGGCTCAGCCCCAGCATTTT.

The chain uses TRBV19 and TRBJ2-3; 12 bases line up with TRBD2. The CDR3 has 16 amino acids. Germline CDR1 LNHDA, CDR2 SQIVND (reference sequence). J lost 3 bases, V lost 1 base, and 2 bases had no gene match. CDR3: CASSIAGLAGTDTQYF. The CDR3 bases are TGTGCCAGTAGTATAGCAGGACTAGCGGGAACAGATACGCAGTATTTT.

A few counts support this clone. The J gene is TRBJ1-2, the V gene TRBV5-4; D gene uncertain. The CDR3 consists of 14 residues. V lost 6 bases to trimming and J lost 4 bases, with 16 bases between them. Germline V gene lookup returns CDR1 SGHNT and CDR2 YYREEE (reference sequence). CDR3 nucleotides: TGTGCCAGCACCGACTTGATAAAAATCTATGGCTACACCTTC. It encodes CASTDLIKIYGYTF. Full variable domain (missing parts from reference TRBV5-4 and TRBJ1-2): ETGVTQSPTHLIKTRGQQVTLRCSSQSGHNTVSWYQQALGQGPQFIFQYYREEENGRGNFPPRFSGLQFPNYSSELNVNALELDDSALYLCASTDLIKIYGYTFGSGTRLTVV.

V usage is TRBV11-3 and J usage is TRBJ2-2; TRBD2 might be the D (6 bases). Germline-derived CDR1 and CDR2 are SGHNT and YENEEA. This CDR3 spans 16 amino acids. Trimming removed 5 bases from V and 4 bases from J, with 17 bases in between. CDR3 sequence (DNA): TGTGCCAGCAGCCCACTGGGGCAGGGAGGCACCGGGGAGCTGTTTTTT. Residues: CASSPLGQGGTGELFF.

This clone appeared a single time. This CDR3 is CAWRVRGGTSGVYNEQFF. CDR3 coding DNA: TGTGCCTGGAGGGTAAGGGGAGGGACTAGCGGGGTGTACAATGAGCAGTTCTTC. V and J are TRBV30 and TRBJ2-1; 13 bases agree with TRBD2. This CDR3 contains 18 residues. Trimming took 3 bases from V and 4 from J; bases not matched to a gene: 12. CDR1 is GTSNPN, CDR2 SVGIG, per germline (reference sequence).

CDR3 sequence: CASSLLSSGYYNEQFF. In DNA, the CDR3 is TGTGCCAGCAGCTTGTTGTCTAGCGGCTATTACAATGAGCAGTTCTTC. V is TRBV11-3 and J is TRBJ2-1; 7 nucleotides line up with TRBD2. The CDR3 totals 16 residues. From germline, CDR1 is SGHNT and CDR2 YENEEA. V was clipped by 3 bases and J by 4 bases; unmatched bases: 9.

The chain combines TRBV6-6 with TRBJ1-3; D is perhaps TRBD1 (6 bases). The CDR3 extends over 16 amino acids. The ends were cut back, 5 bases at V and 2 bases at J, with 16 bases in the middle. The germline CDR1 and CDR2 sequences are MNHNY and SVGAGI (reference sequence). The CDR3, as DNA: TGTGCCAGCAGTCGACGGGGGGGACACACTGGAAACACCATATATTTT. Encoded protein: CASSRRGGHTGNTIYF.

CDR3 in amino acids: CAWSVHRGGRTDTQYF. The DNA of the CDR3 is TGTGCCTGGAGTGTACATCGAGGGGGACGCACAGATACGCAGTATTTT. V usage is TRBV30 and J usage is TRBJ2-3, with D perhaps matching TRBD1 (6 bases). The CDR3 is 16 residues long. Germline-derived CDR1 and CDR2 are GTSNPN and SVGIG (reference sequence). The V end lost 0 bases, the J end lost 1 base, and 14 bases lay between the germline ends.

This sequence joins TRBV28 and TRBJ1-1, with 7 bases aligning to TRBD1. Trimming cost V 7 bases and J 0 bases; bases outside gene matches: 5. The CDR3 covers 14 residues. CDR1 is MDHEN, CDR2 SYDVKM, per germline. The CDR3 nucleotides read TGTGCCAGCACGACAGGGCCATTGAACACTGAAGCTTTCTTT. It encodes CASTTGPLNTEAFF.

The chain recombines TRBV27 with TRBJ1-6; 9 nucleotides line up with TRBD1. Germline CDR1 and CDR2: MNHEY and SMNVEV (reference sequence). This CDR3 comprises 19 residues. J lost 10 bases, V lost 6 bases, and 22 bases had no gene match. In DNA, the CDR3 is TGTGCCAGCAGATCTGAAACCCGGGACAGGGTCGATGGCGGGTCACCCCTCCACTTT. The encoded protein is CASRSETRDRVDGGSPLHF.

The J gene is TRBJ1-5, the V gene TRBV27; 7 nucleotides agree with TRBD1. J lost 5 bases, V lost 1 base, and 2 bases had no gene match. The CDR3 is 14 residues long. Germline V lookup: CDR1 MNHEY, CDR2 SMNVEV (reference sequence). This CDR3 reads CASSLLTGHQPQHF. The CDR3 DNA reads as TGTGCCAGCAGTTTATTGACAGGGCATCAGCCCCAGCATTTT.

The chain couples TRBV11-2 to TRBJ1-3, with D possibly matching TRBD1 (5 bases). The V and J ends lost 0 bases and 1 base respectively, with 10 bases between them. The CDR3 is 16 amino acids. The germline V gene has CDR1 SGHAT and CDR2 FQNNGV. The CDR3 region is CASSLDPGVSGNTIYF. The CDR3 DNA sequence: TGTGCCAGCAGCTTAGATCCGGGGGTGTCTGGAAACACCATATATTTT. Supplemented by reference TRBV11-2 and TRBJ1-3, the full variable domain reads EAGVAQSPRYKIIEKRQSVAFWCNPISGHATLYWYQQILGQGPKLLIQFQNNGVVDDSQLPKDRFSAERLKGVDSTLKIQPAKLEDSAVYLCASSLDPGVSGNTIYFGEGSWLTVV.

The chain joins TRBV7-9 to TRBJ2-1, with 12 bases aligning to TRBD2. Losses at the gene ends were 7 bases for V and 4 bases for J; bases not matched to a gene: 11. CDR1 is SEHNR and CDR2 is FQNEAQ in the germline V gene (reference sequence). CDR3 length: 17 residues. CDR3 DNA: TGTGCCAGCACAACCTCTAGCGGGGGGGCCTATTACAATGAGCAGTTCTTC. Amino acids: CASTTSSGGAYYNEQFF.